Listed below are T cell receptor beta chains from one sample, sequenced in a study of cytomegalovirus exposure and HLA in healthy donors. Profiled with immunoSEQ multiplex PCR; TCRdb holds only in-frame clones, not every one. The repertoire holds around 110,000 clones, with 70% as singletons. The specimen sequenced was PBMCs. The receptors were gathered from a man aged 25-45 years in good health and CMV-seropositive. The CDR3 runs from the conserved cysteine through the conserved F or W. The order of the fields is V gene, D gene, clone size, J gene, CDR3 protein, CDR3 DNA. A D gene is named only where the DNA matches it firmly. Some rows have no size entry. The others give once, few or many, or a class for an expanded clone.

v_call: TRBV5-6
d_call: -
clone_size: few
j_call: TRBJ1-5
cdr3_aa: CASSLRGRNQPQHF
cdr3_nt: TGTGCCAGCAGCTTGAGGGGAAGGAATCAGCCCCAGCATTTT

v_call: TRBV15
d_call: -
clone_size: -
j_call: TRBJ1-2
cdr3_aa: CATSRDRSNRNYGYTF
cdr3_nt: TGTGCCACCAGCAGAGATCGGAGTAATCGAAACTATGGCTACACCTTC

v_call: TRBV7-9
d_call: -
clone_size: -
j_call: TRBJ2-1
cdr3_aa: CASSLDTTNYNEQFF
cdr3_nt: TGTGCCAGCAGCTTAGATACGACAAACTACAATGAGCAGTTCTTC

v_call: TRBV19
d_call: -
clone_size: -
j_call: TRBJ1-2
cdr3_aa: CASSIDSGVGNYGYTF
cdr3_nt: TGTGCCAGTAGTATAGACTCAGGGGTAGGAAACTATGGCTACACCTTC

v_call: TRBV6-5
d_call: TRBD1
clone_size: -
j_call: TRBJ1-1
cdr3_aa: CASRYRDRGTTFF
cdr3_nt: TGTGCCAGCAGATACCGGGACAGGGGTACTACTTTCTTT

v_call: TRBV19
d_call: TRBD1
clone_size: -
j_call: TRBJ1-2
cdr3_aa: CASSVGQGSNYGYTF
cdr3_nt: TGTGCCAGTAGTGTAGGACAGGGATCTAACTATGGCTACACCTTC

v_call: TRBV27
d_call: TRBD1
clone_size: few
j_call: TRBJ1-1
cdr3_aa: CASSFGQGKEAFF
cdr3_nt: TGTGCCAGCAGTTTTGGACAGGGGAAGGAAGCTTTCTTT

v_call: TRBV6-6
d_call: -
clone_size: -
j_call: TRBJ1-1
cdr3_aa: CASSYLLNTEAFF
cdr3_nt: TGTGCCAGCAGTTACCTACTCAACACTGAAGCTTTCTTT

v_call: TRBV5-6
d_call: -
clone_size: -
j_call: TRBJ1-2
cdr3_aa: CASSFTGIGYGYTF
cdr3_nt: TGTGCCAGCAGCTTTACAGGGATCGGCTATGGCTACACCTTC

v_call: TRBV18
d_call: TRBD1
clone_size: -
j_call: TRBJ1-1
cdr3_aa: CASSRTGGTEAFF
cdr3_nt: TGTGCCAGCTCACGAACAGGGGGCACTGAAGCTTTCTTT

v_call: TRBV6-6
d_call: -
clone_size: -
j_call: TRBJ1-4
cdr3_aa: CASSYSTGINEKLFF
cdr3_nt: TGTGCCAGCAGTTACTCTACAGGGATTAATGAAAAACTGTTTTTT

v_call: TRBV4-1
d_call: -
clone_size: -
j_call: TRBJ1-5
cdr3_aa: CASSQDDFNSNQPQHF
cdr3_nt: TGCGCCAGCAGCCAAGACGACTTCAATAGCAATCAGCCCCAGCATTTT

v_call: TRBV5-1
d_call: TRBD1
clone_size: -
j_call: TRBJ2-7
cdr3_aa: CASSLGTGLTYEQYF
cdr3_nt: TGCGCCAGCAGCTTGGGGACAGGGTTAACCTACGAGCAGTACTTC

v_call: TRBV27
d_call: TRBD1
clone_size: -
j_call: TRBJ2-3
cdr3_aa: CASSLRGRDRGPDTQYF
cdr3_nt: TGTGCCAGCAGTTTAAGGGGTCGGGACAGGGGACCAGATACGCAGTATTTT

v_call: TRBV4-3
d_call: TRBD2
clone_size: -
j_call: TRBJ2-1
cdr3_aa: CASSQPRGLAGDTEQFF
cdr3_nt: TGCGCCAGCAGCCAACCTAGGGGTCTAGCGGGAGACACTGAGCAGTTCTTC

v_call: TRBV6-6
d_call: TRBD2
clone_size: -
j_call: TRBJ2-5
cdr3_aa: CASSGWTSGDQETQYF
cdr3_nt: TGTGCCAGCAGTGGGTGGACTAGCGGGGACCAAGAGACCCAGTACTTC

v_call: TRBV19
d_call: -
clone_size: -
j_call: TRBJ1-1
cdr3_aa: CASSPKTGNTEAFF
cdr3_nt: TGTGCCAGTAGTCCTAAGACAGGGAACACTGAAGCTTTCTTT

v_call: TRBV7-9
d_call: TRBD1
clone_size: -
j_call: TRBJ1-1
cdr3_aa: CASSLRDRNTEAFF
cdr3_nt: TGTGCCAGCAGCTTGAGGGACAGGAACACTGAAGCTTTCTTT

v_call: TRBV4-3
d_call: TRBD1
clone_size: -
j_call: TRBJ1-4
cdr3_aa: CASSGTGGYTNEKLFF
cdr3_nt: TGCGCCAGCAGCGGGACAGGGGGCTATACTAATGAAAAACTGTTTTTT